This T cell receptor (beta chain) originates from a study (dated by TCRdb to between 2014 and 2017). In terms of the full investigation: The study tested whether tumor-infiltrating Tregs in breast cancer are recruited from blood Tregs or converted in situ from other CD4+ T cell subsets.

V lost 5 bases and J lost 8 bases; the stretch between them is 18 bases long. Its CDR3 holds 14 amino acids, cysteine through phenylalanine. Of all the DNA, just the CDR3 is kept, 42 bases in frame from base 1. This clonotype was counted many times. Its antigen remains undetermined. Per-base quality was not reported, and no clone a single base away is much larger than it. Full-length TCR variable regions were amplified by 5' RACE PCR with constant-region reverse primers, followed by semi-nested PCR with Nested Universal Primer A. The ReliaPrep RNA Cell Miniprep System was used to extract total RNA, which was then reverse transcribed into 5'RACE-ready cDNA with the SMARTer RACE 5'/3' Kit. Multiplex adaptors were used to barcode the full-length TCR alpha and beta libraries, which were then sequenced on an Illumina MiSeq. Concerning the study's data processing: For each of nine subset-tissue groups, sequencing data from the five patients were pooled, and the groups were then compared using unsupervised clustering of TCR gene usage. Repertoire similarity was calculated with the Morisita-Horn index, weighting shared sequences by their contribution to each repertoire. TCRdb redid the processing of the public reads, applying fastp at Q25 and MiXCR, and retained in-frame beta chains. CDR3 protein sequences are deduplicated, and each keeps its most common genes and DNA. These V and J calls are TCRdb output, not the study's own analysis. The sample yields about 12,000 distinct CDR3 sequences; 23% were counted once. The ten most abundant clones make up 2.5% to 3.5% of the sample.

To purify naive CD4+ T cells, the Miltenyi Naive CD4+ T Cell Isolation kit was used, and CD25 microbeads served to deplete Tregs. Tregs, naive and memory CD4+ T cells from tumor, blood and ipsilateral draining lymph nodes of a few breast cancer patients underwent full-length TCR alpha and beta sequencing. Mononuclear cells from lymph nodes or approximately 50 ml of peripheral blood were isolated by Ficoll density gradient centrifugation. FACS confirmed that the sorted cell populations were more than 90% pure. On the study overall, not on this receptor specifically: The greatest overlap of tumor-infiltrating Treg TCR alpha and beta sequences was with tumor naive CD4+ T cells, followed next by blood naive CD4+ T cells. Tumor memory CD4+ T cell TCR gene usage clustered with blood and lymph node memory CD4+ cells and lymph node naive CD4+ cells. The validation in the larger cohort was limited to a single TCR beta V-J rearrangement instead of whole repertoires.

The source is a female donor with breast cancer. The source material was naive CD4+ T cells sorted from blood. The sample's cell subset or site label, in plain terms: naive CD4+ T cells, CD4+CD45RA+CD25-. The receptor chain draws on TRBV12-3 or TRBV12-4 and TRBJ1-2; the D gene is perhaps TRBD1, on 6 matching bases. CDR3 region: CASSPQGGSRGYTF. Here is the DNA: TGTGCCAGCAGTCCCCAAGGGGGGAGCCGCGGCTACACCTTC.